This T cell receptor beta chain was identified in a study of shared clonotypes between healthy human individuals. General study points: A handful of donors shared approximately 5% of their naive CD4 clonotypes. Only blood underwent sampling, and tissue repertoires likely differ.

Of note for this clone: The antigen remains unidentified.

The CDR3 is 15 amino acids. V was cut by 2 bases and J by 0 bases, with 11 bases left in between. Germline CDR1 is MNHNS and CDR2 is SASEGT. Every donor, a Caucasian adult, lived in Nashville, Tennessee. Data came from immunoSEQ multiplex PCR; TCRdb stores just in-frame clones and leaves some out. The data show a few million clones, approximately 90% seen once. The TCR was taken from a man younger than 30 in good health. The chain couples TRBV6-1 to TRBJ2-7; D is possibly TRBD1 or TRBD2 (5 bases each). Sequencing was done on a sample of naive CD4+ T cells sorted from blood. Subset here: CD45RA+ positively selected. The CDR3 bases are TGTGCCAGCAGTGAAATGGGGGTGAGCTCCTACGAGCAGTACTTC. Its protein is CASSEMGVSSYEQYF.